This TCR beta chain was recorded in a study of shared clonotypes between healthy human individuals (dated by TCRdb to 2019 to 2021). With respect to the entire study: The cohort comprised two women and a few men aged 18 to 49 years. Per donor, three plates each were used for CD4 naive and CD4 memory, two for CD8 naive, and one for CD8 memory. Blood TCR repertoires of four to six healthy adults were deeply sequenced to estimate repertoire size and the extent of clonotype sharing between individuals. Different laboratories and diverse techniques were used to prepare libraries and sequence TCR repertoires, to increase sequencing depth and limit assay-specific biases. Leukapheresis yielded between about 0.9 and 8.9 billion PBMCs per donor.

The research as a whole found: Based on pairwise subsampling, the degree of clonotype sharing among donors was expected to be affected by sequencing depth. Higher generation probabilities were observed for clonotypes shared by all four sorted-subset donors than for non-shared clonotypes. Only blood was sampled, and tissue TCR repertoires likely differ from those in blood. Rarefaction of sorted-subset datasets indicated incomplete sequencing despite the large sequencing depth. Naive subsets generally had larger estimated clonotype richness than memory subsets. When several donors were compared, the shared fraction of clonotypes was about 5.4% for naive CD4, about 4% for naive CD8, 2% to 2.5% for memory CD4, and less than 0.5% for memory CD8. The genetic and exposure-history diversity represented was limited by the small number of donors.

Using the deep immunoSEQ assay, TCR CDR3 regions were amplified from genomic DNA by multiplex PCR. Genomic DNA extracted from each cell subset was distributed evenly over all wells of several immunoSEQ 96-well plates, and each plate served as one replicate. For sorted subsets, around 200 ng genomic DNA, equal to tens of thousands of T cell genomes, was loaded into each replicate PCR. The purified libraries were quantified using a Qubit 3.0 fluorometer, sized with a Bioanalyzer 2100, and then quantified again using the KAPA Library Quantification kit. A separate single-read 150-cycle Illumina NextSeq 550 flow cell was used to sequence each immunoSEQ 96-well plate. In the source study's methods: The immunoSEQ output contained only junctional sequences without quality scores, so filtering could not match that applied to full-length reads. Sequences were annotated with PyIR, a Python wrapper for IgBLAST v1.9, using IMGT germline references to assign V/J genes and CDR3. Any read was removed if the V/J assignment was weak (E-value above 1e-6), the CDR3 was missing, or the read contained stop codons, out-of-frame junctions, or ambiguous translated residues. A V3J clonotype was defined by an identical inferred V gene, J gene, and CDR3 amino acid sequence. To compute the percentage overlap between repertoires, the number of shared unique clonotypes was divided by the size of the smaller repertoire. RTK rarefaction, the Chao1 estimator, and Recon v2.1 estimates of unobserved clonotypes were used to assess repertoire richness. Generation probabilities were computed with OLGA for all TCRbeta clonotypes obtained by the gDNA method from a few donors. Imported from immuneACCESS, the table was reduced by TCRdb to in-frame sequences with V and J called. These copies leave out some clones; in studies compared against another copy, an unresolved V gene accounts for under half, and the cause of the remainder is not known. V, J and clone size are taken as reported in that table, and D and trimming were inferred from the DNA itself. Counted in this sample were around 79,000 clones; 60% to 70% of them appeared once. The ten largest clones capture over 50% of the sample.

As for this clone: Its antigen is still unknown. The record has no base qualities; no much larger clone is one base away.

V is pared back by 0 bases and J by 8 bases, with 11 bases lying between the germline termini. CDR1 is given as LGHNA and CDR2 as YSLEER, both from the germline V gene. The CDR3 runs 14 residues from the cysteine to the phenylalanine. The only DNA kept is the CDR3, 42 bases in frame from the first base. The donors were healthy, HIV-negative adults with no recently reported acute infections or vaccinations. Only Caucasian adults living in Nashville, Tennessee, USA were represented among the donors. CD8 memory samples combined magnetically selected CD45RO+ cells with CCR7-negative CD45RA+ effector memory (TemRA) cells. Blood was collected by leukapheresis, and PBMCs were isolated by Ficoll-Histopaque density gradient centrifugation and then cryopreserved in liquid nitrogen vapor phase. Purity and quantity of every magnetically sorted T cell population were checked by analytical flow cytometry. Each sorted fraction had its genomic DNA isolated and then quantified by UV absorbance on a Nanodrop 2000c.

The chain was built from TRBV4-3 and TRBJ2-1; a weak D assignment points to TRBD2 (6 bases agree). The specimen sequenced was memory CD8+ T cells sorted from blood. Taken with the paper, the label for cell subset or site translates to: CD45RO+ cells pooled with CCR7-negative TemRA cells. This clonotype was obtained from a man in his thirties or forties in good health. Here is the DNA: TGCGCCAGCAGCCAAGAGACTTTAGCGGATGAGCAGTTCTTC. It specifies CASSQETLADEQFF.